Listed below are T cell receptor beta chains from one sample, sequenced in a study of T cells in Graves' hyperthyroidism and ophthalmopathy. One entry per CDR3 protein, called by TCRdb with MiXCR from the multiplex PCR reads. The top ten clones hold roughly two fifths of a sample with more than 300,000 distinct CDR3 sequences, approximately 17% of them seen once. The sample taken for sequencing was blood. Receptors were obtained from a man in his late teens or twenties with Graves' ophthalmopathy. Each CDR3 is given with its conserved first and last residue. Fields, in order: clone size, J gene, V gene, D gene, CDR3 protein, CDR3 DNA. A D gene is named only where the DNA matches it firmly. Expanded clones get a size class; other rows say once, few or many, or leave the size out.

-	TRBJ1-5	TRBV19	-	CASSPWGNQPQHF	TGTGCCAGTAGTCCTTGGGGAAATCAGCCCCAGCATTTT
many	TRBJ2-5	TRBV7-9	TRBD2	CASSFTSGAETQYF	TGTGCCAGCAGCTTCACTAGCGGGGCAGAGACCCAGTACTTC
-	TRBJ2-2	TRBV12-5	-	CASGLGVPGELFF	TGTGCTAGTGGTTTGGGGGTCCCCGGGGAGCTGTTTTTT
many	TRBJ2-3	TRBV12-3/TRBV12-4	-	CASSFGTPPTQYF	TGTGCCAGCAGTTTCGGGACCCCCCCCACGCAGTATTTT
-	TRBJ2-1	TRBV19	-	CASSINHNEQFF	TGTGCCAGTAGTATAAACCACAATGAGCAGTTCTTC
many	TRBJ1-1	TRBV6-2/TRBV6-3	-	CASSLTGEVTEAFF	TGTGCCAGCAGCCTTACTGGGGAAGTCACTGAAGCTTTCTTT
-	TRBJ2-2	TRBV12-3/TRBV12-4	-	CASSLTGGVLFF	TGTGCCAGCAGTTTAACCGGTGGGGTGCTGTTTTTT
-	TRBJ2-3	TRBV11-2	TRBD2	CASSLELAGGATDTQYF	TGTGCCAGCAGCTTAGAACTAGCGGGGGGCGCCACAGATACGCAGTATTTT
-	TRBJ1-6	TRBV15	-	CATSRGINSPLHF	TGTGCCACCAGCAGAGGGATTAATTCACCCCTCCACTTT
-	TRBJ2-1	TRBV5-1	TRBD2	CASSPGGGGNEQFF	TGCGCCAGCAGCCCCGGTGGCGGGGGCAATGAGCAGTTCTTC
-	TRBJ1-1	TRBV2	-	CASSPGWGSGTEAFF	TGTGCCAGTAGTCCCGGGTGGGGGTCGGGGACTGAAGCTTTCTTT
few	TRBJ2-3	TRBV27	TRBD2	CASRTGTSGGARDTQYF	TGTGCCAGCAGAACGGGGACTAGCGGGGGGGCGAGAGATACGCAGTATTTT
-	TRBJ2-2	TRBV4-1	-	CASSLTGTFGELFF	TGCGCCAGCAGCCTTACCGGGACGTTCGGGGAGCTGTTTTTT
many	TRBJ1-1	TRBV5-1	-	CASSPSGGASEAFF	TGCGCCAGCAGCCCGTCGGGTGGGGCCTCCGAAGCTTTCTTT
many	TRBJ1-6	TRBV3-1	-	CASSQGTASPLHF	TGTGCCAGCAGCCAAGGCACGGCTTCACCCCTCCACTTT
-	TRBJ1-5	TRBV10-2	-	CASSAAGEYQPQHF	TGCGCCAGCAGTGCTGCAGGGGAGTATCAGCCCCAGCATTTT
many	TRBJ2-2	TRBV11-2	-	CASSLLLQGFGELFF	TGTGCCAGCAGCTTACTTCTGCAGGGGTTCGGGGAGCTGTTTTTT
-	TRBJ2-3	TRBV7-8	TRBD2	CASSPRWREASTDTQYF	TGTGCCAGCAGCCCGAGGTGGCGGGAGGCTAGCACAGATACGCAGTATTTT
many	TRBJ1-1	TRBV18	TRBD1	CASSPYRGNTEAFF	TGTGCCAGCTCACCCTACAGGGGGAACACTGAAGCTTTCTTT
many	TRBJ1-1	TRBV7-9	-	CATQGSGERNTEAFF	TGTGCCACCCAGGGGTCAGGGGAGAGGAACACTGAAGCTTTCTTT
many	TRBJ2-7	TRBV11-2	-	CASSLVEGYEQYF	TGTGCCAGCAGCTTAGTAGAGGGGTACGAGCAGTACTTC
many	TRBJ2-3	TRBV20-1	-	CSALTGLSTDTQYF	TGCAGTGCGCTAACAGGGCTGAGCACAGATACGCAGTATTTT
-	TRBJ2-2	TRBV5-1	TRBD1	CASSSNPDRGNTGELFF	TGCGCCAGCAGCTCGAACCCTGACAGGGGAAACACCGGGGAGCTGTTTTTT
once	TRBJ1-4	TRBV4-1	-	CASSQVLQSNEKLFF	TGCGCCAGCAGCCAAGTCTTACAGTCTAATGAAAAACTGTTTTTT
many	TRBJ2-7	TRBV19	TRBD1	CASSVGTADEQYF	TGTGCCAGTAGTGTGGGGACAGCCGACGAGCAGTACTTC
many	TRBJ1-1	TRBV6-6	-	CASSYSKPTANTEAFF	TGTGCCAGCAGTTACTCGAAACCGACAGCGAACACTGAAGCTTTCTTT
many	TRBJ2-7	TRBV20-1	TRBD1	CSARVEGQDYEQYF	TGCAGTGCTAGGGTTGAGGGACAGGACTACGAGCAGTACTTC